This T cell receptor beta chain was recorded in a study of T cell changes during pregnancy in multiple sclerosis. Data came from immunoSEQ multiplex PCR; TCRdb stores just in-frame clones and leaves some out. This table has tens of thousands of clones, roughly nine tenths appearing once. CDR3 size: 15 residues. Germline V gene sequence: CDR1 LGHNA, CDR2 YSLEER. Trimming left V 0 bases short and J 0 bases short, with 9 bases between. The receptor was isolated from a female donor with multiple sclerosis, enrolled in a pregnancy study. This chain uses TRBV4-3 with TRBJ2-7; D call uncertain. Material: CD8+ T cells from peripheral blood mononuclear cells, obtained before pregnancy. The CDR3, as DNA: TGCGCCAGCAGCCAAGACAGAGGCATCTCCTACGAGCAGTACTTC. It translates to CASSQDRGISYEQYF.